The 16 T cell receptor beta chains reported below all come from one sample, sequenced in a study of molecular identifiers for immune sequencing clone quantification. TCRdb passed the PCR reads through MiXCR, listing each CDR3 protein once. The profile covers just over 35,000 distinct CDR3 sequences, with roughly 19% appearing a single time and approximately 1.1% taken by the ten largest. Material for sequencing was naive CD8+ T cells from blood, with Jurkat cell RNA spiked in. Subset defined: FACS-sorted CD8+CD4-CCR7+CD45RA+ naive T cells. Source of these receptors: a human donor in good health. Some libraries in this study had Jurkat cell RNA spiked in.

The sample holds many counts of this clonotype. The chain uses TRBV9 and TRBJ2-1, with D unresolved. The CDR3 has 16 residues. The V and J ends lost 0 bases and 3 bases respectively, with 13 bases between them. CDR1 is SGDLS, CDR2 YYNGEE, per germline. This CDR3 reads CASSVVGMANYNEQFF. The CDR3 coding sequence is TGTGCCAGCAGCGTAGTAGGAATGGCTAACTACAATGAGCAGTTCTTC.

On this clonotype: Being one base from a much bigger clone, this may be a read error. The rearrangement links TRBV29-1 to TRBJ2-7, with 7 bases lining up with TRBD1. The CDR3 length is 11 residues. Germline CDR1 and CDR2: SQVTM and ANQGSEA. The CDR3 DNA reads TGCGGCTTCGGGACAGTATACGAGCAGTACTTC. Protein product: CGFGTVYEQYF.

Comments on this clonotype: A clone one base away is much larger, so this may be a read error. The V gene is TRBV4-3, the J gene TRBJ2-1, with D possibly matching TRBD2 (5 bases). Germline V CDR1 and CDR2: LGHNA, YSLEER. The CDR3 is made up of 16 amino acids. CDR3 coding DNA: TGCGCCAGCAACCAAGAGCGGCAGAGCTCCTACAATGAGCAGTTCTTC. Its protein is CASNQERQSSYNEQFF.

This clonotype has a count of ten or more. V usage is TRBV6-5 and J usage is TRBJ2-7; 7 bases are a match to TRBD1. This CDR3 comprises 17 residues. CDR1 is MNHEY and CDR2 is SVGAGI in the germline V gene. Germline trimming cut 0 bases from V and 7 bases from J; bases unmatched to any gene: 15. CDR3 in DNA: TGTGCCAGCAGTTACTCGATTCAGCGACAGGGCCTTTGGGAGCAGTACTTC. Translating it yields CASSYSIQRQGLWEQYF.

This clonotype was recorded many times. CDR3 sequence reads: CASTPSGGSEQYF. As DNA, the CDR3 is TGTGCCAGCACGCCTAGCGGGGGTTCCGAGCAGTACTTC. The genes are TRBV2 and TRBJ2-7, with 10 bases identical to TRBD2. CDR3 size: 13 residues. Germline CDR1 reads SNHLY; CDR2 reads FYNNEI. Losses at the gene ends were 7 bases for V and 6 bases for J; bases not matched to a gene: 6.

This clonotype was seen a few times. The V gene is TRBV4-1, the J gene TRBJ2-7; D is unclear. The CDR3 covers 13 residues. V gave up 0 bases and J gave up 6 bases, with 9 bases separating them. Germline values: CDR1 MGHRA, CDR2 YSYEKL. CDR3 loop: CASSQDSYSEQYF. DNA for the CDR3: TGCGCCAGCAGCCAAGACAGTTATAGCGAGCAGTACTTC.

To note about this clonotype: A much larger clone is a single base away; this may be a read error. V and J are TRBV11-2 and TRBJ2-7; D might be TRBD2 (5 bases). CDR1 and CDR2 (germline): SGHAT, FQNNGV. CDR3 length equals 11 residues. The V and J ends lost 5 bases and 7 bases respectively, with 9 bases between them. The chain's CDR3 is CASSPRGEQYF. The CDR3 DNA reads as TGTGCCAGCAGCCCCCGAGGGGAGCAGTACTTC.

This chain uses TRBV12-3 or TRBV12-4 with TRBJ2-2; D may be TRBD1 (6 bases). V lost 6 bases and J 2 bases, leaving 13 bases between the germline ends. CDR3 size: 15 residues. This CDR3 is CASSSGTPNTGELFF. The CDR3 nucleotides read TGTGCCAGCAGCTCCGGGACACCCAACACCGGGGAGCTGTTTTTT.

The V call is TRBV27, the J call TRBJ2-7, with D maybe TRBD2 (6 bases). Germline lookup yields CDR1 MNHEY and CDR2 SMNVEV (reference sequence). Trimming pared 3 bases from V and 8 bases from J, leaving 14 bases between. CDR3 length equals 13 residues. CDR3 in amino acids: CASSFDGGNKQYF. The CDR3 DNA reads as TGTGCCAGCAGTTTTGACGGGGGAAACAAGCAGTACTTC.

V gene TRBV7-2 combines with J gene TRBJ2-7, with D possibly TRBD2 on 5 matching bases. Germline lookup yields CDR1 SGHTA and CDR2 FQGNSA. CDR3 size: 15 residues. With 2 bases removed from V and 4 bases from J, the gap between germline ends came to 15 bases. The CDR3 sequence is CASSLYRLPGYEQYF. CDR3 sequence (DNA): TGTGCCAGCAGCTTATACCGACTACCTGGGTACGAGCAGTACTTC. The full variable domain, its missing parts supplied by reference TRBV7-2 and TRBJ2-7, is GAGVSQSPSNKVTEKGKDVELRCDPISGHTALYWYRQSLGQGLEFLIYFQGNSAPDKSGLPSDRFSAERTGGSVSTLTIQRTQQEDSAVYLCASSLYRLPGYEQYFGPGTRLTVT.

Notes on this clonotype: A much larger clone differs from this one at a single base, so this may be a read error. The chain has TRBV28 and TRBJ2-3; D perhaps matches TRBD2 (5 bases). Per germline, CDR1 MDHEN and CDR2 SYDVKM. Between the trimmed V and J ends, which lost 8 bases and 2 bases, there was a span of 20 bases. The CDR3 runs 16 residues. CDR3 DNA: TGTGCCAGCGGGGAGCACCGGGAAACTTTCACAGATACGCAGTATTTT. It yields the protein CASGEHRETFTDTQYF.

As regards this clonotype: A read error may be the cause here, since a much bigger clone is one base away. The chain carries TRBV4-1 and TRBJ2-1; the D is unclear. V dropped 10 bases and J dropped 0 bases, with 16 bases sitting between them. CDR3 length: 15 residues. CDR1 and CDR2 (germline): MGHRA, YSYEKL. CDR3 residues: CATTHGPSSYNEQFF. CDR3 DNA sequence: TGCGCCACGACCCATGGCCCGAGCTCCTACAATGAGCAGTTCTTC.

Worth noting for this clonotype: A much larger clone lies a single base off, so this may be a read error. The chain links TRBV11-2 to TRBJ1-1, with D perhaps matching TRBD1 (6 bases). Germline V CDR1 and CDR2: SGHAT, FQNNGV. Trimming stripped 4 bases from V and 5 bases from J, with 14 bases between. CDR3 length equals 14 residues. The CDR3 nucleotides are TGTGCCAGCAGCTCCAGGGGCGCGGGTACTGAAGCTTTCTTT. Its protein is CASSSRGAGTEAFF.

This clonotype was found a few times. The chain combines TRBV27 with TRBJ2-1, with D tentatively TRBD1 (6 bases). This CDR3 is built from 12 residues. V lost 6 bases, J lost 10 bases, and 13 bases lay in between. Germline V CDR1 and CDR2: MNHEY, SMNVEV (reference sequence). In DNA, the CDR3 is TGTGCCAGCAGCATAATTACAGGGGAGCAGTTCTTC. Protein: CASSIITGEQFF.

There are many counts of this clonotype. The rearrangement links TRBV7-9 to TRBJ2-7; D possibly corresponds to TRBD1 (6 bases). This CDR3 has 14 residues. CDR1 SEHNR and CDR2 FQNEAQ come from the germline V gene (reference sequence). Trimming removed 4 bases at V and 0 bases at J, with 10 bases between. CDR3 sequence reads: CASSSDRSSYEQYF. The CDR3 bases are TGTGCCAGCAGCTCCGACAGGAGCTCCTACGAGCAGTACTTC.

This clonotype was counted at least ten times. This chain connects TRBV6-4 to TRBJ2-7; D might be TRBD2 (6 bases). Trimming took 0 bases from V and 7 from J, leaving 13 bases between them. The CDR3 spans 14 residues. Germline assignment: CDR1 MRHNA and CDR2 SNTAGT. CDR3 loop: CASSDSGGDGEQYF. Here the CDR3 DNA reads TGTGCCAGCAGTGACTCGGGCGGGGATGGGGAGCAGTACTTC.